The 28 T cell receptor beta chains below all came from one sample that was sequenced in a study of neoadjuvant anti-PD-1 for oral cavity cancer. Sequencing was performed with immunoSEQ multiplex PCR; in TCRdb, only in-frame clones are kept and a portion is missing. Seen here are 30,000 to 35,000 clones, more than 75% observed once, and the top ten hold roughly 3.4%. Specimen: PBMCs, collected before nivolumab (anti-PD-1) treatment. These receptors were taken from a person aged 35-79 years with oral cavity squamous cell carcinoma.

The genes are TRBV5-1 and TRBJ1-1, with 7 positions matching TRBD1. In germline, CDR1 is SGHRS, CDR2 YFSETQ. Germline trimming cut 5 bases from V and 2 bases from J; bases unmatched to any gene: 9. This CDR3 is built from 15 residues. Written as DNA, the CDR3 is TGCGCCAGCAGTCATGCCGACAGGGATAACACTGAAGCTTTCTTT. Its protein is CASSHADRDNTEAFF.

V usage is TRBV5-6 and J usage is TRBJ2-3; no reliable D call. Trimming removed 7 bases at V and 1 base at J, with 16 bases between. Per the germline V gene, CDR1 is SGHDT and CDR2 is YYEEEE. The CDR3 has 15 residues. The CDR3 loop is CASGLRSPRTDTQYF. The CDR3 DNA follows: TGTGCCAGCGGTTTACGTAGCCCCCGCACAGATACGCAGTATTTT.

The J gene is TRBJ2-2, the V gene TRBV30, with 12 bases identical to TRBD1. There are 15 residues in the CDR3. J lost 7 bases, V lost 3 bases, and 6 bases had no gene match. Germline V gene data show CDR1 as GTSNPN and CDR2 as SVGIG (reference sequence). CDR3 amino acids: CAWSAGTGGDGELFF. CDR3 bases: TGTGCCTGGAGCGCCGGGACAGGGGGCGACGGGGAGCTGTTTTTT.

The chain recombines TRBV7-9 with TRBJ1-2, with D unresolved. There are 15 residues in the CDR3. Germline lookup yields CDR1 SEHNR and CDR2 FQNEAQ (reference sequence). V gave up 1 base and J gave up 4 bases, with 13 bases separating them. CDR3 loop: CASSLGGQSLYGYTF. Written as DNA, the CDR3 is TGTGCCAGCAGCTTAGGAGGGCAGTCCCTCTATGGCTACACCTTC.

The J gene is TRBJ1-2, the V gene TRBV4-2; perhaps TRBD1 as D (5 bases). The CDR3 length is 14 residues. The V gene's germline CDR1 is LGHNA and CDR2 YNFKEQ. V shed 0 bases and J shed 4 bases, with 9 bases lying between them. CDR3: CASSQEEGTYGYTF. Here the CDR3 DNA reads TGTGCCAGCAGCCAAGAAGAGGGGACCTATGGCTACACCTTC.

This chain connects TRBV9 to TRBJ2-3; 12 bases agree with TRBD2. This CDR3 comprises 17 residues. In germline, CDR1 is SGDLS, CDR2 YYNGEE. Germline trimming cut 4 bases from V and 8 bases from J; bases unmatched to any gene: 14. The CDR3 protein is CASSPRGLAGGQGTQYF. DNA for the CDR3: TGTGCCAGCAGCCCGAGGGGCCTAGCGGGGGGGCAAGGTACGCAGTATTTT.

The chain links TRBV6-1 to TRBJ1-5, with D hard to call. The CDR3 spans 14 residues. Trimming removed 2 bases from V and 10 bases from J, with 15 bases in between. Germline-derived CDR1 and CDR2 are MNHNS and SASEGT. CDR3 amino acids: CASSEILGPTPQHF. CDR3 DNA sequence: TGTGCCAGCAGTGAAATCCTTGGGCCGACCCCCCAGCATTTT.

The sample holds one count of this clone. The rearrangement uses TRBV18 and TRBJ1-3; D unresolved. Trimming removed 5 bases at V and 0 bases at J, with 11 bases between. CDR3 size: 15 residues. Per germline, CDR1 KGHSH and CDR2 LQKENI. CDR3 region: CASSATDASGNTIYF. CDR3 nucleotide sequence: TGTGCCAGCTCAGCAACAGATGCCTCTGGAAACACCATATATTTT.

V and J are TRBV4-3 and TRBJ1-1; D might be TRBD1 (5 bases). V lost 4 bases, J lost 0 bases, and 12 bases lay in between. This CDR3 comprises 15 residues. CDR1 and CDR2 from the germline V gene are LGHNA and YSLEER. CDR3 region: CASSLRGRMNTEAFF. In nucleotides, the CDR3 is TGCGCCAGCAGCCTGCGGGGACGGATGAACACTGAAGCTTTCTTT.

The gene calls are TRBV2 and TRBJ2-7; D call uncertain. The CDR3 consists of 13 residues. Germline CDR1 is SNHLY and CDR2 is FYNNEI. Trimming shortened V by 1 base and J by 0 bases, and 4 bases separated the two germline ends. CDR3 DNA sequence: TGTGCCAGCAGTGAAGTGGGCTCCTACGAGCAGTACTTC. Translation gives CASSEVGSYEQYF.

V and J are TRBV5-4 and TRBJ2-2; 15 bases line up with TRBD2. The CDR3 totals 18 residues. The trim removed 4 bases at V and 4 bases at J, leaving 8 bases unmatched. The V gene's germline CDR1 is SGHNT and CDR2 YYREEE (reference sequence). CDR3: CASSRGLAGGPGTGELFF. The CDR3 DNA reads as TGTGCCAGCAGCCGCGGACTAGCGGGGGGGCCGGGCACCGGGGAGCTGTTTTTT.

This chain links TRBV9 with TRBJ1-1, with 7 bases lining up with TRBD1. With V trimmed by 3 bases and J by 4 bases, 3 bases remained unmatched. The CDR3 contains 13 residues. Per germline, CDR1 SGDLS and CDR2 YYNGEE. CDR3 loop: CASSAQGGTEAFF. CDR3 in DNA: TGTGCCAGCAGCGCCCAGGGGGGCACTGAAGCTTTCTTT.

The V gene is TRBV28, the J gene TRBJ1-2; D is undetermined. Germline V gene sequence: CDR1 MDHEN, CDR2 SYDVKM. This CDR3 is 12 amino acids long. Between the trimmed V and J ends, which lost 3 bases and 4 bases, there was a span of 6 bases. CDR3 nucleotides: TGTGCCAGCAGTTTGAACTCCTATGGCTACACCTTC. Translation: CASSLNSYGYTF.

The V call is TRBV2, the J call TRBJ1-2, with a possible D match to TRBD1 (5 bases). Germline-derived CDR1 and CDR2 are SNHLY and FYNNEI. V dropped 8 bases and J dropped 1 base, with 11 bases sitting between them. The CDR3 runs to 13 residues. In DNA form, the CDR3 reads TGTGCCAGCCGCACGGGGGATAACTATGGCTACACCTTC. Its translation is CASRTGDNYGYTF.

The chain joins TRBV15 to TRBJ1-2; 8 positions agree with TRBD1. V trimming: 3 bases; J trimming: 6 bases; junction bases outside the gene matches: 6. The CDR3 is made up of 14 amino acids. Germline CDR1 is LNHNV and CDR2 is YYDKDF (reference sequence). The CDR3 DNA sequence: TGTGCCACCAGCAGGAACCTGGACAGGGATGGCTACACCTTC. Protein sequence: CATSRNLDRDGYTF.

The count of this clone is one. The V and J genes are TRBV4-1 and TRBJ1-5; D is uncertain. Trimming removed 1 base at V and 0 bases at J, with 13 bases between. This CDR3 comprises 17 residues. The germline V gene encodes CDR1 MGHRA and CDR2 YSYEKL. For the CDR3, the DNA is TGCGCCAGCAGCCAAGGCAGAGGACTAAATAGCAATCAGCCCCAGCATTTT. Translation gives CASSQGRGLNSNQPQHF.

This clone was seen just once. V gene TRBV5-1 combines with J gene TRBJ2-2, with D unclear. This CDR3 contains 15 residues. In germline, CDR1 is SGHRS, CDR2 YFSETQ. Trimming shortened V by 0 bases and J by 6 bases, and 12 bases separated the two germline ends. CDR3 DNA: TGCGCCAGCAGCTTGGAGGTTCTTAACGCCGGGGAGCTGTTTTTT. Its protein product is CASSLEVLNAGELFF.

This rearrangement joins TRBV6-5 to TRBJ1-6, with TRBD1 identical over 12 bases. Germline-derived CDR1 and CDR2 are MNHEY and SVGAGI. The CDR3 is 14 amino acids. With V trimmed by 6 bases and J by 10 bases, 4 bases remained unmatched. This CDR3 reads CASRGTGGKSPLHF. The CDR3 DNA reads as TGTGCCAGCAGGGGGACAGGGGGCAAATCACCCCTCCACTTT.

V and J are TRBV4-2 and TRBJ2-7; D uncertain. Germline V gives CDR1 LGHNA, CDR2 YNFKEQ. The CDR3 covers 14 residues. V was pared by 0 bases and J by 3 bases, with 9 bases between. The CDR3 nucleotides read TGTGCCAGCAGCCAAGATCTGGCAGTCTACGAGCAGTACTTC. It is translated as CASSQDLAVYEQYF.

This chain uses TRBV5-5 with TRBJ1-2; D call uncertain. The V and J ends lost 5 bases and 7 bases respectively, with 15 bases between them. This CDR3 is 13 amino acids long. The germline gives CDR1 SGHKS, CDR2 YYEKEE (reference sequence). The CDR3 loop reads CASRADRAGGYTF. The CDR3 bases are TGTGCCAGCAGGGCTGATCGCGCCGGTGGCTACACCTTC.

V usage is TRBV10-3 and J usage is TRBJ1-5, with TRBD1 matching 10 bases. The V gene's germline CDR1 is ENHRY and CDR2 SYGVKD. V lost 6 bases to trimming and J lost 3 bases; unmatched junction nucleotides: 5. The CDR3 is made up of 15 amino acids. The CDR3 region is CAIRPGQGNNQPQHF. CDR3 DNA: TGTGCCATCAGACCGGGACAGGGGAACAATCAGCCCCAGCATTTT.

The chain has TRBV6-5 and TRBJ2-3; D may correspond to TRBD1 or TRBD2 (6 bases each). This CDR3 has 14 residues. Germline CDR1 MNHEY, CDR2 SVGAGI. V shed 7 bases and J shed 11 bases, with 22 bases lying between them. The CDR3 nucleotides read TGTGCCAGCAAAAGGGGGACTGGTCGGGACGTGCAGTATTTT. It is translated as CASKRGTGRDVQYF.

The CDR3 spells CAWRAPRTRSSYEQYF. Written as DNA, the CDR3 is TGTGCCTGGAGGGCGCCAAGGACTAGAAGTTCCTACGAGCAGTACTTC. The V call is TRBV30, the J call TRBJ2-7; 7 bases map to TRBD2. Germline CDR1 is GTSNPN and CDR2 is SVGIG (reference sequence). CDR3 length: 16 residues. Trimming took 3 bases from V and 1 from J; bases not matched to a gene: 12.

The rearrangement joins TRBV5-4 to TRBJ2-1, with D maybe TRBD1 (6 bases). With 0 bases removed from V and 8 bases from J, the gap between germline ends came to 9 bases. The CDR3 contains 13 residues. The germline gives CDR1 SGHNT, CDR2 YYREEE (reference sequence). CDR3 sequence: CASSLAGAHEQFF. In nucleotides, the CDR3 is TGTGCCAGCAGCTTGGCAGGGGCCCATGAGCAGTTCTTC.

There are a few counts of this clone. The CDR3 DNA reads as TGTGCCAGCAGTGAACAGCCCGGGACAGGGCCAGAGACCCAGTACTTC. The encoded protein is CASSEQPGTGPETQYF. The genes are TRBV6-1 and TRBJ2-5; 9 bases map to TRBD1. Losses at the gene ends were 2 bases for V and 4 bases for J; bases not matched to a gene: 8. CDR1 and CDR2 (germline): MNHNS, SASEGT. CDR3 length equals 16 residues.

V gene TRBV5-1 combines with J gene TRBJ1-2; 7 nucleotides align to TRBD1. The CDR3 totals 14 residues. The germline CDR1 and CDR2 sequences are SGHRS and YFSETQ. Trimming at V came to 6 bases and at J to 7 bases, leaving 12 bases not matched to a gene. CDR3 loop: CASKSWQGVVGYTF. The CDR3 DNA follows: TGCGCCAGCAAGTCTTGGCAGGGGGTGGTTGGCTACACCTTC.

The chain combines TRBV13 with TRBJ1-6; D uncertain. Per germline, CDR1 PRHDT and CDR2 FYEKMQ (reference sequence). Trimming stripped 2 bases from V and 13 bases from J, with 9 bases between. CDR3 size: 12 residues. CDR3 sequence (DNA): TGTGCCAGCAGCTTACCAGAGTATCCCCTCCACTTT. Amino acid sequence: CASSLPEYPLHF.

The rearrangement uses TRBV5-4 and TRBJ2-3; D might be TRBD2 (6 bases). Germline V gene lookup returns CDR1 SGHNT and CDR2 YYREEE (reference sequence). Trimming shortened V by 5 bases and J by 5 bases, and 15 bases separated the two germline ends. The CDR3 is 14 amino acids. In DNA, the CDR3 is TGTGCCAGCAGATGGGCGGGGTCAAAAGATACGCAGTATTTT. Translating gives CASRWAGSKDTQYF.